This passage covers 12 T cell receptor beta chains from one sample sequenced in a study of blood T cell repertoires in COVID-19. The assay was immunoSEQ multiplex PCR, and TCRdb's table has in-frame clones only and misses some. The sample yields about 36,000 clones, around 87% seen once. The sample was peripheral blood. These TCRs come from a man between 60 and 75 years old with acute or convalescent COVID-19.

This sequence joins TRBV7-9 and TRBJ2-5; D is perhaps TRBD1 (5 bases). Trimming took off 5 bases at V and 1 base at J, with 8 bases between the two ends. Germline CDR1 is SEHNR and CDR2 is FQNEAQ (reference sequence). CDR3 length equals 13 residues. CDR3 DNA sequence: TGTGCCAGCAGCCGACAGAGCCAAGAGACCCAGTACTTC. Its protein product is CASSRQSQETQYF. Variable domain in full (rest from reference TRBV7-9 and TRBJ2-5): DTGVSQNPRHKITKRGQNVTFRCDPISEHNRLYWYRQTLGQGPEFLTYFQNEAQLEKSRLLSDRFSAERPKGSFSTLEIQRTEQGDSAMYLCASSRQSQETQYFGPGTRLLVL.

This chain connects TRBV5-1 to TRBJ2-1; possibly TRBD2 for D (6 bases). Germline CDR1 and CDR2: SGHRS and YFSETQ. The CDR3 is 15 amino acids. V shed 0 bases and J shed 2 bases, with 9 bases lying between them. For the CDR3, the DNA is TGCGCCAGCAGCTTGGCTGGGGGGACCTACAATGAGCAGTTCTTC. Translation: CASSLAGGTYNEQFF.

This chain links TRBV27 with TRBJ1-2, with TRBD1 as a possible D gene (5 bases). Germline V CDR1 and CDR2: MNHEY, SMNVEV (reference sequence). V was shortened by 5 bases and J by 4 bases, with 26 bases between the two germline ends. This CDR3 has 18 amino acids. The CDR3 spells CASSPYRDAIQRGYGYTF. CDR3 DNA sequence: TGTGCCAGCAGTCCCTACCGGGACGCAATTCAGCGGGGCTATGGCTACACCTTC.

This sequence joins TRBV6-5 and TRBJ2-7; perhaps TRBD1 as D (5 bases). CDR3 length: 11 residues. Germline assignment: CDR1 MNHEY and CDR2 SVGAGI. V was trimmed by 5 bases and J by 3 bases, leaving 5 bases between them. Here the CDR3 reads CASSRGYEQYF. The CDR3 nucleotides read TGTGCCAGCAGTAGGGGCTACGAGCAGTACTTC.

The chain joins TRBV10-1 to TRBJ1-1, with 8 bases identical to TRBD1. The V and J ends lost 10 bases and 4 bases, in that order; junction bases with no gene match: 8. CDR1 is WNHNN, CDR2 SYGVQD, per germline (reference sequence). The CDR3 is made up of 13 amino acids. In nucleotides, the CDR3 is TGCGCCATCAAGGGACAGGCGGGCACTGAAGCTTTCTTT. This sequence encodes CAIKGQAGTEAFF.

The chain recombines TRBV18 with TRBJ2-2, with D possibly matching TRBD2 (6 bases). CDR3 length: 14 residues. V lost 4 bases to trimming and J lost 5 bases, with 11 bases between them. The germline CDR1 and CDR2 sequences are KGHSH and LQKENI. The chain's CDR3 is CASSLPGRTGELFF. The CDR3 DNA reads TGTGCCAGCTCACTTCCAGGGAGGACCGGGGAGCTGTTTTTT.

The chain recombines TRBV7-6 with TRBJ2-7; 11 positions match TRBD2. With V trimmed by 6 bases and J by 4 bases, 8 bases remained unmatched. Germline CDR1 and CDR2: SGHVS and FNYEAQ. This CDR3 region has 15 residues. The CDR3 region is CASSLTSGGPYEQYF. The CDR3 coding sequence is TGTGCCAGCAGTCTTACTAGCGGGGGACCTTACGAGCAGTACTTC. Full variable domain (outside the CDR3, taken from reference TRBV7-6 and TRBJ2-7): GAGVSQSPRYKVTKRGQDVALRCDPISGHVSLYWYRQALGQGPEFLTYFNYEAQQDKSGLPNDRFSAERPEGSISTLTIQRTEQRDSAMYRCASSLTSGGPYEQYFGPGTRLTVT.

The J gene is TRBJ1-1, the V gene TRBV7-6; tentative D call: TRBD1 (5 bases). V shed 1 base and J shed 1 base, with 10 bases lying between them. The CDR3 loop spans 15 amino acids. Germline values: CDR1 SGHVS, CDR2 FNYEAQ. The CDR3 sequence: CASSLVPQGNTEAFF. The DNA for the CDR3 is TGTGCCAGCAGCTTAGTACCCCAGGGGAACACTGAAGCTTTCTTT.

Written as DNA, the CDR3 is TGTGCCAGCAGCCTCGGACAGGGGGCTGTTGAAGCTTTCTTT. This codes for CASSLGQGAVEAFF. This sequence joins TRBV3-1 (or the pseudogene TRBV3-2) and TRBJ1-1; 11 bases align to TRBD1. The germline V gene encodes CDR1 LGHDT and CDR2 YNNKEL (reference sequence). V was pared by 4 bases and J by 7 bases, with 5 bases of the junction left unmatched. The CDR3 totals 14 residues.

The CDR3 nucleotides are TGTGCCAGCAGCCCAGAAGGGGGTCGCACTGAAGCTTTCTTT. Amino acids: CASSPEGGRTEAFF. The rearrangement links TRBV7-8 to TRBJ1-1; possibly TRBD1 for D (6 bases). Germline V gene lookup returns CDR1 SGHVS and CDR2 FQNEAQ. With 5 bases removed from V and 4 bases from J, the gap between germline ends came to 14 bases. This CDR3 is 14 amino acids long.

This CDR3 is CASSPSFGGLEQYF. The CDR3 region has the DNA TGTGCCAGCTCACCGAGCTTCGGGGGTCTGGAGCAGTACTTC. The rearrangement links TRBV18 to TRBJ2-7, with D perhaps TRBD2 (6 bases). V lost 3 bases, J lost 7 bases, and 16 bases lay in between. Germline V gene sequence: CDR1 KGHSH, CDR2 LQKENI. CDR3 length equals 14 residues.

The gene calls are TRBV15 and TRBJ1-6, with 9 bases matching TRBD1. J was trimmed by 8 bases and V by 0 bases; bases with no gene match: 14. CDR3 length: 19 residues. Germline CDR1 reads LNHNV; CDR2 reads YYDKDF (reference sequence). The CDR3 loop is CATSRDPGAATGGHSPLHF. The DNA for the CDR3 is TGTGCCACCAGCAGAGATCCGGGAGCGGCGACAGGGGGGCATTCACCCCTCCACTTT.